The TCR beta chain described here comes from a study of tumor-infiltrating lymphocytes in primary liver carcinoma. Study-wide context: These were node-negative, non-metastatic T1-T3 tumors of roughly 4 to 11 cm.

The CDR3 is made up of 12 amino acids. V shed 3 bases and J shed 12 bases, with 15 bases lying between them. The germline V gene encodes CDR1 SQVTM and CDR2 ANQGSEA. Points from the study as a whole: It was tumor-adjacent and tumor-blood pairs that overlapped less than tumor region pairs did. Tumor tissue displayed a significantly greater top-250-clone fraction than blood (p = 0.039).

On this clonotype: What it binds is unknown. A much larger clonotype is one base distant, so this may be a read error.

Starting material of approximately 500 ng total RNA yielded TCR beta cDNA via a constant-region primer. ARM-PCR, slightly modified, supplied the TCR beta libraries through three nested multiplex PCR rounds. The first two PCR rounds used TRBV1-TRBV30 forward primers with a C-beta reverse primer, about 10 cycles each. Each CDR3 protein is one row after TCRdb ran MiXCR on the multiplex PCR reads. The sample has about 320,000 distinct CDR3 sequences, approximately 60% seen once. For blood RNA, unsorted whole blood served as the source, and germline DNA was extracted too. The chain carries TRBV29-1 and TRBJ2-1; tentatively, D is TRBD2 (5 bases). What was sequenced was peripheral blood. This clonotype originated in a man aged 40-49 years with primary liver carcinoma and hepatitis B virus infection. CDR3 amino acids: CSVERGPFVQFF. The CDR3, as DNA: TGCAGCGTTGAGAGAGGGCCGTTTGTGCAGTTCTTC.